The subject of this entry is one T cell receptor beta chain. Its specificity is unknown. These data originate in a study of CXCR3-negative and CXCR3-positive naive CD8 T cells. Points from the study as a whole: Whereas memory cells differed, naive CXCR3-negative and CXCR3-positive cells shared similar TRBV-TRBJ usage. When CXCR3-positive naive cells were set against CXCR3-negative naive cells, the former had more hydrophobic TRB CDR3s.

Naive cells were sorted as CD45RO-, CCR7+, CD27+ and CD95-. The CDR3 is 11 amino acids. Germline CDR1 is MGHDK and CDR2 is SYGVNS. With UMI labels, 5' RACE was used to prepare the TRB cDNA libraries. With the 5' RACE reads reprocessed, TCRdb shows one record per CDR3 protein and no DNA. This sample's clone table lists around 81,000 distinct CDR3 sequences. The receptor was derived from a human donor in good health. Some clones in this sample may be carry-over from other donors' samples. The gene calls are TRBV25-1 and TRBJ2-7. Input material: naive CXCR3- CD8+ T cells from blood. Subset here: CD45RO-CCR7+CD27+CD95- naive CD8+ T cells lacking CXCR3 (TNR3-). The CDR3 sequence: CASSEFKQQYF.